This T cell receptor (beta chain) is from a study of blood T cell repertoires in COVID-19. Original processing notes: How many nucleated cells were present was estimated from reference gene primer amplification. Only in-frame clones appear in the TCRdb table, and some are missing; sequencing was by immunoSEQ multiplex PCR. That table furnishes V, J and clone size, whereas the DNA furnished D and trimming. The data contain some 66,000 clones, around 89% of them singletons. Germline V lookup: CDR1 MNHEY, CDR2 SVGAGI. The CDR3 has 15 residues. J lost 12 bases, V lost 4 bases, and 8 bases had no gene match.

The origin of this receptor is a woman aged 55-75 years with acute or convalescent COVID-19. Material: peripheral blood. The rearrangement joins TRBV6-5 to TRBJ2-1; 14 nucleotides align to TRBD2. Here the CDR3 reads CASSSGTSGRGGQFF. CDR3 DNA: TGTGCCAGCAGTTCTGGGACTAGCGGGAGAGGTGGGCAGTTCTTC.